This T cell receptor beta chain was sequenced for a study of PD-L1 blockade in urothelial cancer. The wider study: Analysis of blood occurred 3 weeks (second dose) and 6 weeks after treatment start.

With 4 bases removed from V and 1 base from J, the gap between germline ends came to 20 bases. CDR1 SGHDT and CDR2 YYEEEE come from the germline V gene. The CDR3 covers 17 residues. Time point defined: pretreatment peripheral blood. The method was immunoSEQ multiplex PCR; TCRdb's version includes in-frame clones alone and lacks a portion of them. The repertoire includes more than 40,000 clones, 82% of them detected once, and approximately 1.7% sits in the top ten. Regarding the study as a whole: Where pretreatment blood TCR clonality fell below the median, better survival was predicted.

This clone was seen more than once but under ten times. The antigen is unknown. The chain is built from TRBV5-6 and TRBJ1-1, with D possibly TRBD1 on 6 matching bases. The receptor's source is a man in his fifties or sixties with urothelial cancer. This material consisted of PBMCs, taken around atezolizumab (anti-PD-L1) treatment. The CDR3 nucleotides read TGTGCCAGCAGCGCTTTCTTCCCGGGACACTGGAACACTGAAGCTTTCTTT. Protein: CASSAFFPGHWNTEAFF.